This T cell receptor beta chain was profiled in a study of T-cell memory formation after mild COVID-19. This CDR3 comprises 13 residues. Trimming removed 8 bases from V and 3 bases from J, with 11 bases in between. MiXCR, applied by TCRdb to the 5' RACE reads, yields one record per CDR3 protein. The sample lists 250,000 or so distinct CDR3 sequences, about a sixth occurring once. The specimen sequenced was PBMCs or a T cell subset sorted from them (not recorded which). The sequence came from a man between 18 and 35 years old who had mild COVID-19 (a few samples of this study predate the infection). Cell type and time point are not known. The J gene is TRBJ1-5, the V gene TRBV12-3 or TRBV12-4, with D maybe TRBD1 (6 bases). The CDR3 nucleotides read TGTGCCAGCCGTCGACAGGACAATCAGCCCCAGCATTTT. Residues: CASRRQDNQPQHF.